This T cell receptor (beta chain) was recovered during a study of T cells in Graves' hyperthyroidism and ophthalmopathy. This clonotype was counted between two and nine times. RNA transcripts provided the source from which TCR beta CDR3 regions were amplified. Initially, a first-round RT-PCR of the TCR CDR3 employed the HTBI primer set. TCRdb redid the calling of the multiplex PCR reads with MiXCR, one entry per CDR3 protein. The sample contains hundreds of thousands of distinct CDR3 sequences, 22% of which appear only once. Trimming took off 0 bases at V and 7 bases at J, with 10 bases between the two ends. The germline CDR1 and CDR2 sequences are SGHRS and YFSETQ. This CDR3 region has 14 residues.

This sequence was found in a man aged 25-40 years with Graves' ophthalmopathy. The source material was blood. This chain connects TRBV5-1 to TRBJ2-2; possible D gene TRBD2, 5 bases. The CDR3 protein is CASSLELGIGELFF. In DNA, the CDR3 is TGCGCCAGCAGCTTGGAACTAGGTATCGGGGAGCTGTTTTTT.